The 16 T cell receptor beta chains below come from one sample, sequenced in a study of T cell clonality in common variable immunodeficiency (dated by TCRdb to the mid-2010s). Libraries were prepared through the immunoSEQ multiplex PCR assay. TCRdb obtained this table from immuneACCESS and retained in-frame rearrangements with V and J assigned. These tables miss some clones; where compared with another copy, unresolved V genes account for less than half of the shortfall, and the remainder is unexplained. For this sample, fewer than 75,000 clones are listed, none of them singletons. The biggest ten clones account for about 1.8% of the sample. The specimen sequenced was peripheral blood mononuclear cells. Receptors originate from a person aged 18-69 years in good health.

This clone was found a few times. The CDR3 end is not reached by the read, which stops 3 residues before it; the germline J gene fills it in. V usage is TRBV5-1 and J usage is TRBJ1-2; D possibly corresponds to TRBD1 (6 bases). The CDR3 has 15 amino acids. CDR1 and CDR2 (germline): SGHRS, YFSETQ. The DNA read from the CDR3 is TGCGCCAGCAGCTTGGATACTCAGGGGCGTACTTCC. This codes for CASSLDTQGRTS. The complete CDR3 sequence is CASSLDTQGRTSYTF.

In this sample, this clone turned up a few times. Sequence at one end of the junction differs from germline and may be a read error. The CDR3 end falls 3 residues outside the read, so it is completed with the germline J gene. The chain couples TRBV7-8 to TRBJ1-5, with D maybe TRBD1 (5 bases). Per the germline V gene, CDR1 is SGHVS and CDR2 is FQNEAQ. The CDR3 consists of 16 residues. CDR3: CTSSPSGGAGNQPQHF. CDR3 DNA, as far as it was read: TGTACCAGCAGCCCATCAGGAGGGGCGGGCAATCAGCCC.

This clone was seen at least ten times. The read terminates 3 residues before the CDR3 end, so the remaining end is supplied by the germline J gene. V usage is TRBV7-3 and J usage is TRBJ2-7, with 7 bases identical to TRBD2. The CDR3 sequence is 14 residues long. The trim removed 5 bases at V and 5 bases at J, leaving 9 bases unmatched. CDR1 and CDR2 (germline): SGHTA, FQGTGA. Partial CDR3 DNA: TGTGCCAGCAGCGTGGGGACTAATCTCGACGAG. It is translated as CASSVGTNLDE. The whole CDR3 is CASSVGTNLDEQYF.

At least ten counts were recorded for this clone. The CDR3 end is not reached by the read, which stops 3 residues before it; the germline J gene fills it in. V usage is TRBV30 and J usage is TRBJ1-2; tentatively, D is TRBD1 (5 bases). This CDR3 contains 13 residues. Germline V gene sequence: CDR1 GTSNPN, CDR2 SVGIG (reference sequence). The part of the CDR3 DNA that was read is TGTGCCTGGAGTGTAAACCCTCGACAGGGC. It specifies CAWSVNPRQG. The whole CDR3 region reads CAWSVNPRQGYTF.

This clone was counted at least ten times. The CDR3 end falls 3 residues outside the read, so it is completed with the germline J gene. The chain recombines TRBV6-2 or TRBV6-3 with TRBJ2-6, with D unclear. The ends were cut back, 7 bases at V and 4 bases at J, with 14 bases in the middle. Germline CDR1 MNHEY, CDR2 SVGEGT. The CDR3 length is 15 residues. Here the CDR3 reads CASTDTSDGANVLTF. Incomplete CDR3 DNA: TGTGCCAGCACCGACACCTCAGACGGGGCCAACGTC.

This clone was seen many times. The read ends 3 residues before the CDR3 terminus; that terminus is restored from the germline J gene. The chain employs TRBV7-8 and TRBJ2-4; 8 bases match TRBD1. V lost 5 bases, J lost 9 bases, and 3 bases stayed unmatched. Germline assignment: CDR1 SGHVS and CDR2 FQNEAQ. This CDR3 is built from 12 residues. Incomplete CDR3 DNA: TGTGCCAGCAGCCGGGACAGGAGCATT. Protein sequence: CASSRDRSI. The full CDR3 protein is CASSRDRSIQYF.

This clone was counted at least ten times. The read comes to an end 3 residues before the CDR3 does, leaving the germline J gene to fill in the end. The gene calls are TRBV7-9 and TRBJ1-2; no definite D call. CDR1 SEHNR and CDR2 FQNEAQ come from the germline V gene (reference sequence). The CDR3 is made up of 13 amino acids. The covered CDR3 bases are TGTGCCAGCAGCAATTTTGAAACCCCAGTC. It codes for CASSNFETPV. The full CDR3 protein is CASSNFETPVYTF. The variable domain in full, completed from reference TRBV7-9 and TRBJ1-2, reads DTGVSQNPRHKITKRGQNVTFRCDPISEHNRLYWYRQTLGQGPEFLTYFQNEAQLEKSRLLSDRFSAERPKGSFSTLEIQRTEQGDSAMYLCASSNFETPVYTFGSGTRLTVV.

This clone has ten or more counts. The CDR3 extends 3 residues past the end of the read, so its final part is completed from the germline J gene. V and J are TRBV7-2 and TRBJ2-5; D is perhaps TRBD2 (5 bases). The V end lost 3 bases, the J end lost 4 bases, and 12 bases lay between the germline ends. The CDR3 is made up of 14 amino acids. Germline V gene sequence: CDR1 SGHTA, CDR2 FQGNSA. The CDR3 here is CASSFSPGRETQYF. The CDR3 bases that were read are TGTGCCAGCAGCTTTAGCCCGGGGAGAGAGACC. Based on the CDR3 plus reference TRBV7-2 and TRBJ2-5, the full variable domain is GAGVSQSPSNKVTEKGKDVELRCDPISGHTALYWYRQSLGQGLEFLIYFQGNSAPDKSGLPSDRFSAERTGGSVSTLTIQRTQQEDSAVYLCASSFSPGRETQYFGPGTRLLVL.

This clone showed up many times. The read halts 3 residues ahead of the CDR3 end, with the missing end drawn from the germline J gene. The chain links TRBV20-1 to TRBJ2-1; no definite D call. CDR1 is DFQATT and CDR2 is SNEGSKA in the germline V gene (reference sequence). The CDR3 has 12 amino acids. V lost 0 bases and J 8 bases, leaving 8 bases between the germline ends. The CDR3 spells CSARDLGHEQFF. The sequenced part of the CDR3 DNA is TGCAGTGCTAGAGATTTAGGGCATGAG.

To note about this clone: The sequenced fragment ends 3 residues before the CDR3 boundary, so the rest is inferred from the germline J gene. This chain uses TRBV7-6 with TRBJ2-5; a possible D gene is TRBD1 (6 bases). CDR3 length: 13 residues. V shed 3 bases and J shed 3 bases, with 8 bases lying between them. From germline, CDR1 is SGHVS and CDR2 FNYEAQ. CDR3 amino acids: CASSFWTEETQYF. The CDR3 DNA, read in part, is TGTGCCAGCAGCTTTTGGACAGAAGAGACC.

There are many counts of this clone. Partial CDR3 DNA: TGCGCCAGCAGTGAGTCAAGTCCAGCGGGTCGCGGGGAG. It encodes CASSESSPAGRGE. In full, the CDR3 is CASSESSPAGRGELFF. The chain links TRBV10-2 to TRBJ2-2, with a tentative D call TRBD2 (6 bases). The read ends 3 residues before the CDR3 terminus; that terminus is restored from the germline J gene. Germline values: CDR1 WSHSY, CDR2 SAAADI. This CDR3 has 16 residues. V dropped 0 bases and J dropped 7 bases, with 15 bases sitting between them.

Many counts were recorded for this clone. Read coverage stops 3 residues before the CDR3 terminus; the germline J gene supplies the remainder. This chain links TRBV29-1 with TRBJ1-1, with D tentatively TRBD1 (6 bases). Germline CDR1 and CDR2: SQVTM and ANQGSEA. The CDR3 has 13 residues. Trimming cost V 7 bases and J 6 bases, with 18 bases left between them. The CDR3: CSAHTGGRAEAFF. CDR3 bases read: TGCAGCGCCCACACGGGGGGCAGGGCTGAA. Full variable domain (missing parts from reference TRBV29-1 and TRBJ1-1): SAVISQKPSRDICQRGTSLTIQCQVDSQVTMMFWYRQQPGQSLTLIATANQGSEATYESGFVIDKFPISRPNLTFSTLTVSNMSPEDSSIYLCSAHTGGRAEAFFGQGTRLTVV.

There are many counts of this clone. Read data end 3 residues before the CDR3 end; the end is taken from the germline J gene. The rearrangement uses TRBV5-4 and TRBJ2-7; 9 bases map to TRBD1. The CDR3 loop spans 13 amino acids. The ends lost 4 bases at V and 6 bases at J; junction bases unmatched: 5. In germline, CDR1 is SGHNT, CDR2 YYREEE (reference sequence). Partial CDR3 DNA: TGTGCCAGCAGCGGGACAGGGTCTTTCGAG. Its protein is CASSGTGSFE. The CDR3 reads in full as CASSGTGSFEQYF. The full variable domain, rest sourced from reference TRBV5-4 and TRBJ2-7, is ETGVTQSPTHLIKTRGQQVTLRCSSQSGHNTVSWYQQALGQGPQFIFQYYREEENGRGNFPPRFSGLQFPNYSSELNVNALELDDSALYLCASSGTGSFEQYFGPGTRLTVT.

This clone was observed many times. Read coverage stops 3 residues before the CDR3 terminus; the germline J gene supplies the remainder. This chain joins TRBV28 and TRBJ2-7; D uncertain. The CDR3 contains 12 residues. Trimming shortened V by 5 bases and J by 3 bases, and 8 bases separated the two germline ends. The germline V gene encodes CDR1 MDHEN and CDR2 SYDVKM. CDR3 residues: CASSPGFYEQYF. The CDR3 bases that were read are TGTGCCAGCAGTCCAGGCTTCTACGAG.

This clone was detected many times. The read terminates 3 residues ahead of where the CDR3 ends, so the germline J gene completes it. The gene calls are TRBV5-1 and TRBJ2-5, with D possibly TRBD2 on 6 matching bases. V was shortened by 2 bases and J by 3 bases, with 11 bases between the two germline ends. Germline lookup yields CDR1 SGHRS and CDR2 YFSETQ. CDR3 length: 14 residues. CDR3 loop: CASSLRGLKETQYF. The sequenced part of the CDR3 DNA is TGCGCCAGCAGCTTACGAGGACTAAAAGAGACC.

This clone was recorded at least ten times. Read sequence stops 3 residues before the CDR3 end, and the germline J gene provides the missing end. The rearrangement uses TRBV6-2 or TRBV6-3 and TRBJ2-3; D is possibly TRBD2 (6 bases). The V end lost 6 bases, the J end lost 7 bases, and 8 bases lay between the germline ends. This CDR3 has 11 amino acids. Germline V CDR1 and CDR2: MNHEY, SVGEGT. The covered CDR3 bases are TGTGCCAGCAGCGCGGGGAATACG. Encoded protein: CASSAGNT. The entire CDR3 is CASSAGNTQYF.